This TCR beta chain was obtained from a study of blood T cell repertoires in COVID-19. The overall study: Spain, Italy and the United States supplied samples that represented acute and convalescent COVID-19.

TCRdb's table, derived via immunoSEQ multiplex PCR, lists solely in-frame clones and lacks some. The data show around 45,000 clones, around 90% seen once. The CDR3 is made up of 20 amino acids. Germline V gene lookup returns CDR1 MNHEY and CDR2 SMNVEV (reference sequence). J gave up 10 bases and V 1 base, and 17 bases lay outside the gene matches. The chain joins TRBV27 to TRBJ2-1, with TRBD2 matching over 15 bases. The TCR originated in a man in his 60s with active COVID-19. Sequencing was performed on peripheral blood. The CDR3 spells CASSLYGLAGGARSLLEQFF. The CDR3 DNA follows: TGTGCCAGCAGTTTATATGGACTAGCGGGGGGGGCAAGGTCGCTATTGGAGCAGTTCTTC.